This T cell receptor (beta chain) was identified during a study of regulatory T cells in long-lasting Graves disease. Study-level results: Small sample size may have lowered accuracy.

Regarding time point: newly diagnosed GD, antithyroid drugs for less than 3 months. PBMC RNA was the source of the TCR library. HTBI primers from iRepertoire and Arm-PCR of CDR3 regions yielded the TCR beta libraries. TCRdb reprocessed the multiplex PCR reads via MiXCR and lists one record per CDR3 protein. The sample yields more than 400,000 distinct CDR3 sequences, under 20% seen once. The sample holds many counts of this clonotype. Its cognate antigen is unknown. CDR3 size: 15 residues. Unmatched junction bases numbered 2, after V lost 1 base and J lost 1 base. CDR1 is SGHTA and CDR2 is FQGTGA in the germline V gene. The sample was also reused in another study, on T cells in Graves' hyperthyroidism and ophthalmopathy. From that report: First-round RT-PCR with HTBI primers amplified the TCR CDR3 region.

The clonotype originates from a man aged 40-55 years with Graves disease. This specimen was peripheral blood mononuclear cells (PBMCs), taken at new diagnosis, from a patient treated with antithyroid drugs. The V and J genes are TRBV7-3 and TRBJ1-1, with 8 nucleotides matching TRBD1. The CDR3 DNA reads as TGTGCCAGCAGCTTAATGGGACAGGCGAACACTGAAGCTTTCTTT. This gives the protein CASSLMGQANTEAFF.